A single sample is the source of the 18 T cell receptor beta chains below, sequenced in a study of shared clonotypes between healthy human individuals. Repertoires were generated with immunoSEQ multiplex PCR, while TCRdb's copy carries only in-frame clones and drops some. The data hold millions of clones, with 85% to 95% observed a single time. The sequenced sample was naive CD4+ T cells sorted from blood. Subset: CD45RA+ positively selected. These receptors were taken from a man aged 18 to 29 in good health.

The chain has TRBV7-9 and TRBJ1-2; TRBD1 might be the D (5 bases). This CDR3 region has 13 residues. The V end lost 2 bases, the J end lost 5 bases, and 9 bases lay between the germline ends. Per germline, CDR1 SEHNR and CDR2 FQNEAQ (reference sequence). The CDR3 spells CASSLPGRYGYTF. CDR3 bases: TGTGCCAGCAGCTTACCAGGGAGGTATGGCTACACCTTC.

The V and J genes are TRBV1 and TRBJ2-5; the table's D call, TRBD2, has no DNA check behind it. The end of the DNA fits TRBJ2-7 better, so the J call may be wrong. TRBV1 has pseudogene status. This CDR3 has 13 amino acids. CDR3 amino acids: CTSSQDPLYEQYF. The CDR3 DNA follows: TGCACCAGCAGCCAAGATCCCCTCTACGAGCAGTACTTC.

This clone was observed a single time. The chain employs TRBV2 and TRBJ1-5; 9 bases agree with TRBD1. Germline assignment: CDR1 SNHLY and CDR2 FYNNEI. After removal of 6 bases from V and 6 bases from J, the junction contained 9 bases not matched to a gene. This CDR3 spans 15 amino acids. The CDR3 DNA sequence: TGTGCCAGCAGCGAACAGGGGGCCAACGGTCAGCCCCAGCATTTT. Translation gives CASSEQGANGQPQHF.

Comment on this clone: Other nucleotide sequences from this sample produce the same CDR3. The V gene is TRBV2, the J gene TRBJ1-2; D is uncertain. Germline CDR1 is SNHLY and CDR2 is FYNNEI. This CDR3 has 14 residues. The ends were cut back, 1 base at V and 5 bases at J, with 11 bases in the middle. This chain's CDR3 is CASSEEEGLYGYTF. The CDR3 nucleotides read TGTGCCAGCAGTGAAGAGGAAGGGCTTTATGGCTACACCTTC. The variable domain in full, completed from reference TRBV2 and TRBJ1-2, reads EPEVTQTPSHQVTQMGQEVILRCVPISNHLYFYWYRQILGQKVEFLVSFYNNEISEKSEIFDDQFSVERPDGSNFTLKIRSTKLEDSAMYFCASSEEEGLYGYTFGSGTRLTVV.

V gene TRBV25-1 combines with J gene TRBJ1-2; perhaps TRBD1 as D (5 bases). This CDR3 spans 13 amino acids. The ends were cut back, 8 bases at V and 14 bases at J, with 24 bases in the middle. Germline V gives CDR1 MGHDK, CDR2 SYGVNS. The CDR3 DNA reads as TGTGCCAGCGGTTCTACCGGGACGGCTGGAAGTACCTTC. The encoded protein is CASGSTGTAGSTF.

This CDR3 is CASSLPNGGAYNEQFF. CDR3 coding DNA: TGCGCCAGCAGCTTGCCTAACGGGGGGGCATACAATGAGCAGTTCTTC. The genes are TRBV5-1 and TRBJ2-1; 8 nucleotides align to TRBD2. Trimming cost V 1 base and J 4 bases; bases outside gene matches: 7. In germline, CDR1 is SGHRS, CDR2 YFSETQ. CDR3 length equals 16 residues.

This chain uses TRBV19 with TRBJ1-2; the D gene is possibly TRBD1 (5 bases). The V and J ends lost 6 bases and 4 bases respectively, with 21 bases between them. Germline V gene data show CDR1 as LNHDA and CDR2 as SQIVND (reference sequence). The CDR3 is 16 amino acids. CDR3 DNA sequence: TGTGCCAGTAGCCCCGGGGGGTATCGCCACTTCTATGGCTACACCTTC. This translates into CASSPGGYRHFYGYTF.

In this sample, this clone turned up once. The chain recombines TRBV5-1 with TRBJ2-1; D is undetermined. V gave up 2 bases and J gave up 1 base, with 13 bases separating them. Germline loops: CDR1 SGHRS, CDR2 YFSETQ. CDR3 length: 16 residues. The CDR3 DNA sequence: TGCGCCAGCAGCTTAATTGAGCTCGCGTCCTACAATGAGCAGTTCTTC. Translating it yields CASSLIELASYNEQFF. Full variable domain (outside the CDR3, taken from reference TRBV5-1 and TRBJ2-1): KAGVTQTPRYLIKTRGQQVTLSCSPISGHRSVSWYQQTPGQGLQFLFEYFSETQRNKGNFPGRFSGRQFSNSRSEMNVSTLELGDSALYLCASSLIELASYNEQFFGPGTRLTVL.

CDR3 bases: TGTGCAGCGGGCGGAAAGGGGAGCTCCTACGAGCAGTACTTC. This codes for CAAGGKGSSYEQYF. The chain has TRBV6-1 and TRBJ2-7; possible D gene TRBD2, 6 bases. Germline lookup yields CDR1 MNHNS and CDR2 SASEGT. CDR3 length equals 14 residues.

The gene calls are TRBV2 and TRBJ2-1; the match to TRBD2 covers 8 bases. The CDR3 length is 15 residues. Germline V gene sequence: CDR1 SNHLY, CDR2 FYNNEI. Trimming at V came to 8 bases and at J to 7 bases, leaving 13 bases not matched to a gene. The CDR3 region is CASAPGGGLRNEQFF. Here the CDR3 DNA reads TGTGCCAGCGCCCCGGGAGGGGGATTAAGGAATGAGCAGTTCTTC.

The chain joins TRBV6-5 to TRBJ1-1, with D uncertain. The CDR3 extends over 13 amino acids. Germline values: CDR1 MNHEY, CDR2 SVGAGI. Trimming removed 0 bases at V and 7 bases at J, with 9 bases between. The CDR3, as DNA: TGTGCCAGCAGTTACTCAGAGGAGTATGAAGCTTTCTTT. It yields the protein CASSYSEEYEAFF.

To note about this clone: The same CDR3 also results from other DNA sequences found in this sample. This sequence joins TRBV5-6 and TRBJ2-7; D uncertain. V dropped 4 bases and J dropped 4 bases, with 9 bases sitting between them. The CDR3 consists of 12 residues. CDR1 SGHDT and CDR2 YYEEEE come from the germline V gene. CDR3 sequence reads: CASSPNSYEQYF. The CDR3 region has the DNA TGTGCCAGCAGCCCTAACAGTTACGAGCAGTACTTC.

A note on this clone: Other DNA sequences in the same sample also yield this CDR3. The V and J genes are TRBV18 and TRBJ2-5, with D uncertain. Between the trimmed V and J ends, which lost 0 bases and 5 bases, there was a span of 10 bases. CDR1 and CDR2 from the germline V gene are KGHSH and LQKENI. The CDR3 is 14 residues long. The CDR3 nucleotides are TGTGCCAGCTCACCACCGGGGAACGGGGAGACCCAGTACTTC. Encoded protein: CASSPPGNGETQYF.

The V call is TRBV2, the J call TRBJ1-1, with 8 bases matching TRBD1. The CDR3 is 15 residues long. CDR1 SNHLY and CDR2 FYNNEI come from the germline V gene. V shed 5 bases and J 3 bases; nucleotides not matched to a gene: 8. The CDR3 loop is CASSSRGLFDTEAFF. The CDR3, as DNA: TGTGCCAGCAGTTCCAGGGGGCTTTTCGACACTGAAGCTTTCTTT.

This clone was seen a single time. The CDR3, as DNA: TGTGCCAGCAGCTTAGCGAGGCCCAACGTACTAGCCAAAAACATTCAGTACTTC. Protein product: CASSLARPNVLAKNIQYF. The rearrangement links TRBV7-8 to TRBJ2-4; D remains ambiguous. This CDR3 is built from 18 residues. Trimming pared 0 bases from V and 0 bases from J, leaving 15 bases between. Looked up from germline, CDR1 is SGHVS and CDR2 is FQNEAQ.

This clone appeared once. V is TRBV28 and J is TRBJ1-1, with 8 bases fitting TRBD1. Looked up from germline, CDR1 is MDHEN and CDR2 is SYDVKM. V shed 2 bases, J shed 10 bases, and the junction held 3 bases outside the gene matches. This CDR3 is built from 12 residues. CDR3 nucleotides: TGTGCCAGCAGTTTAAGGACAGGGTTAGCTTTCTTT. Translated, it gives CASSLRTGLAFF.

This clone was detected once. V usage is TRBV7-2 and J usage is TRBJ2-1; D is unresolved. Germline loops: CDR1 SGHTA, CDR2 FQGNSA. The V end lost 5 bases, the J end lost 0 bases, and 8 bases lay between the germline ends. The CDR3 consists of 14 residues. The DNA for the CDR3 is TGTGCCAGCAGCCCTGAGGCCTCCTACAATGAGCAGTTCTTC. As protein: CASSPEASYNEQFF.

The chain recombines TRBV6-5 with TRBJ2-2; D is uncertain. The germline V gene has CDR1 MNHEY and CDR2 SVGAGI. V was clipped by 0 bases and J by 8 bases, with 16 bases between them. This CDR3 spans 16 amino acids. The CDR3 DNA reads as TGTGCCAGCAGTTACTCTCCCAGCCCGGTGGCTGGGGAGCTGTTTTTT. Its translation: CASSYSPSPVAGELFF.